This T cell receptor beta chain was recorded in a study of T cell repertoires in MIS-A myocarditis (dated by TCRdb to between 2021 and 2024). The immunoSEQ bias-controlled multiplex PCR was used to amplify TCRbeta CDR3 regions, which were then sequenced at high throughput. On the authors' methods: CDR3 sequences were collapsed and filtered with the immunoSEQ vendor pipeline, and the abundance and frequency of each unique TCRbeta CDR3 were thereby quantified. Dominant CDR3 amino acid sequences were clustered with SARS-CoV-2-specific ImmuneCODE TCRbeta sequences by CD-HIT at a 90% global sequence identity threshold. Clones were classed as hyperexpanded at frequencies of 0.1 to 1 and as large at frequencies of 0.01 to 0.1. The CDR3 amino acid sequences and the V and J gene assignments of the dominant clones were confirmed with MiXCR. The R stringdist package was used to compute Levenshtein distances between the patient clonotypes and the ImmuneCODE hits. TCRdb provides this immuneACCESS table in a form limited to in-frame rearrangements. Some clones are lacking; in checked studies, under half of them reflect an unresolved V gene, and why the rest are absent is not known. The V and J calls and clone size were taken over from that table, and D and trimming were inferred from the DNA. The sample table shows some 6,100 clones, and around 75% are seen once. The ten largest clones add up to around three fifths of the sample.

The QIAamp DNA FFPE kit was used to extract genomic DNA from formalin-fixed paraffin-embedded autopsy tissue. A note on this clone: Which antigen it targets is not known. No qualities accompany the bases; no much larger clone lies one base away.

Trimming accounts for 3 bases at V and 1 base at J, while the number of junction bases matched to no gene is 1. CDR1 and CDR2 are read off the germline V gene as MNHEY and SVGAGI. From the cysteine through the phenylalanine, the CDR3 covers 14 amino acids. Solely the CDR3 DNA is kept, with 42 bases framed from the first base. The TCR was taken from a man younger than 35 with fulminant myocarditis from multisystem inflammatory syndrome in adults (MIS-A) after COVID-19. Sequenced input: interventricular septum heart tissue obtained at autopsy. The cell subset or site tag for this specimen amounts to: cardiac tissue sample (left or right ventricle, interventricular septum, or pericardium). The rearranged segments are TRBV6-5 and TRBJ2-3; 7 junctional bases match TRBD1. The CDR3 reads CASSYGQGTDTQYF. In nucleotide form, the sequence is TGTGCCAGCAGTTATGGACAGGGCACAGATACGCAGTATTTT.